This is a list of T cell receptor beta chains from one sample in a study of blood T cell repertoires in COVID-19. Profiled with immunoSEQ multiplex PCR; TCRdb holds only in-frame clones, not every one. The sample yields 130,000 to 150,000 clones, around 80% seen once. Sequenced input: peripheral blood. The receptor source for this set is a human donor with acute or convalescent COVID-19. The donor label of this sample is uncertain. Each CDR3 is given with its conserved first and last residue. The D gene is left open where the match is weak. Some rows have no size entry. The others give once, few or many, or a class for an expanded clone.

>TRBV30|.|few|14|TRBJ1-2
CAWSRKQGPYGYTF
TGTGCCTGGAGCAGAAAACAGGGACCCTATGGCTACACCTTC
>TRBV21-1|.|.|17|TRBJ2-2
CASSTPNGTVNTGELFF
TGTGCCAGCAGCACCCCTAACGGGACAGTCAACACCGGGGAGCTGTTTTTT
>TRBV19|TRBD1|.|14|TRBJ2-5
CASSMRTGQETQYF
TGTGCCAGTAGTATGAGGACAGGCCAAGAGACCCAGTACTTC
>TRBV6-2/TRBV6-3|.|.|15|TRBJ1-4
CASSDGTTTNEKLFF
TGTGCCAGCAGTGACGGGACTACAACTAATGAAAAACTGTTTTTT
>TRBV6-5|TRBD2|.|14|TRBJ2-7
CASSYERGVREQYF
TGTGCCAGCAGTTACGAGCGGGGGGTACGAGAGCAGTACTTC
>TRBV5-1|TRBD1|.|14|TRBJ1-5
CASSAGTGNQPQHF
TGCGCCAGCAGCGCCGGGACAGGGAATCAGCCCCAGCATTTT
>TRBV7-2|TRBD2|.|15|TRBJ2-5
CASSLGTRQAETQYF
TGTGCCAGCAGCTTAGGGACTAGGCAGGCAGAGACCCAGTACTTC
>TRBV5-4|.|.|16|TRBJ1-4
CASSLTPGAGGEKLFF
TGTGCCAGCAGCTTGACCCCAGGGGCAGGCGGTGAAAAACTGTTTTTT
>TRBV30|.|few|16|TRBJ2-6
CAWRVTPGKGANVLTF
TGTGCCTGGAGGGTAACCCCGGGGAAAGGGGCCAACGTCCTGACTTTC
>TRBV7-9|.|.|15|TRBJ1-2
CASSQTGQGNYGYTF
TGTGCCAGCAGCCAGACGGGTCAGGGAAACTATGGCTACACCTTC
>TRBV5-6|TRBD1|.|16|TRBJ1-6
CASSPGQGRYNSPLHF
TGTGCCAGCAGCCCTGGACAGGGTCGTTATAATTCACCCCTCCACTTT
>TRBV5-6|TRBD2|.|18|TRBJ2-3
CASSLGLAGDSSTDTQYF
TGTGCCAGCAGCTTGGGCCTAGCGGGGGACTCTAGCACAGATACGCAGTATTTT
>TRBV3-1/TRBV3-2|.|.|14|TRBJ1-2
CASSQGTSYYGYTF
TGTGCCAGCAGCCAAGGGACATCCTACTATGGCTACACCTTC
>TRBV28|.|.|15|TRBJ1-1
CASSLGPSTYREDFF
TGTGCCAGCAGTTTGGGGCCCTCCACGTACAGGGAAGATTTCTTT
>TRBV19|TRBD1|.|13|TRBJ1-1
CASSLQGATEAFF
TGTGCCAGTAGCCTCCAGGGGGCAACTGAAGCTTTCTTT
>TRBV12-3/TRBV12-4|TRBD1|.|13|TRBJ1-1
CASRTGRWTEAFF
TGTGCCAGCCGGACAGGCCGCTGGACTGAAGCTTTCTTT
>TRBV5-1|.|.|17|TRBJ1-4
CASSSLPGLGGGEKLFF
TGCGCCAGCAGCTCCCTCCCGGGCTTGGGGGGTGGTGAAAAACTGTTTTTT
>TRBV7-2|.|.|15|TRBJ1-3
CASSLAGLSGNTIYF
TGTGCCAGCAGCTTAGCCGGACTCTCTGGAAACACCATATATTTT
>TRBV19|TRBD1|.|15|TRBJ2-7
CASTPGTGANYEQYF
TGTGCCAGTACCCCCGGGACAGGGGCAAATTACGAGCAGTACTTC
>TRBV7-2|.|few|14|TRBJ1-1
CASSSYPGDMEAFF
TGTGCCAGCAGCTCCTACCCAGGGGATATGGAAGCTTTCTTT
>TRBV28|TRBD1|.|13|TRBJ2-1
CASSWGQTNEQFF
TGTGCCAGCAGTTGGGGACAGACCAATGAGCAGTTCTTC
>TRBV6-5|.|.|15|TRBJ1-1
CASSIHRDMNTEAFF
TGTGCCAGCAGTATTCACAGGGATATGAACACTGAAGCTTTCTTT
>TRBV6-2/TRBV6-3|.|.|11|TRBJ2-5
CASSPGKTQYF
TGTGCCAGCAGCCCCGGGAAGACCCAGTACTTC
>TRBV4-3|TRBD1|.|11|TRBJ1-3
CASSQGTGLHF
TGCGCCAGCAGCCAAGGGACAGGTCTACATTTT
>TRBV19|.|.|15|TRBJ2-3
CASSMGVRGTDTQYF
TGTGCCAGTAGTATGGGGGTTCGGGGGACAGATACGCAGTATTTT
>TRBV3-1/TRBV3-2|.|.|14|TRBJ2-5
CASSQEAVQETQYF
TGTGCCAGCAGCCAAGAGGCCGTCCAAGAGACCCAGTACTTC
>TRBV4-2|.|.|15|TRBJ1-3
CASSQDQGSRNTIYF
TGTGCCAGCAGCCAAGATCAGGGCAGCCGAAACACCATATATTTT
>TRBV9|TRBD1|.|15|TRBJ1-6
CASSARDRLNSPLHF
TGTGCCAGCAGCGCCCGGGACAGACTTAATTCACCCCTCCACTTT
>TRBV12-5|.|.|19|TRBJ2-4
CASGPGLSLGSLGKNIQYF
TGTGCTAGTGGTCCCGGACTAAGCTTGGGTTCTCTGGGCAAAAACATTCAGTACTTC
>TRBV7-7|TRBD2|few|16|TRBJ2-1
CASSLTPSGGGNEQFF
TGTGCCAGCAGCTTAACCCCTAGCGGGGGGGGGAATGAGCAGTTCTTC
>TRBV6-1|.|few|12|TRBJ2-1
CASIEPWAGQFF
TGTGCCAGCATTGAACCGTGGGCAGGCCAGTTCTTC
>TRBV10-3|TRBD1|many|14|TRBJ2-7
CATDTGGSSYEQYF
TGTGCCACGGACACAGGGGGCAGCTCCTACGAGCAGTACTTC
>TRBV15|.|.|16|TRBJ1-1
CATSRSPTALNTEAFF
TGTGCCACCAGCAGATCTCCGACAGCGTTGAACACTGAAGCTTTCTTT
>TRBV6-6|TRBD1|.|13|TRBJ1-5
CASSLGQAQPQHF
TGTGCCAGCAGCCTGGGACAGGCCCAGCCCCAGCATTTT
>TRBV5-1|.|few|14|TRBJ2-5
CASSLASRQETQYF
TGCGCCAGCAGCTTGGCTAGTCGCCAAGAGACCCAGTACTTC
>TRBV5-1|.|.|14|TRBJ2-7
CASSLGADSYEQYF
TGCGCCAGCAGCTTAGGAGCTGATTCCTACGAGCAGTACTTC
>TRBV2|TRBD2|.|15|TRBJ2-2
CAAGERGQNTGELFF
TGTGCAGCGGGGGAACGGGGGCAGAACACCGGGGAGCTGTTTTTT
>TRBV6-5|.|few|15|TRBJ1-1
CASRQSGGQNTEAFF
TGTGCCAGCAGACAGTCGGGAGGCCAGAACACTGAAGCTTTCTTT
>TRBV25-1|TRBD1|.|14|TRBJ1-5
CASTGTGGNQPQHF
TGTGCCAGTACCGGGACAGGGGGCAATCAGCCCCAGCATTTT
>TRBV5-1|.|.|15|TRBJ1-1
CASSPGLFMNTEAFF
TGCGCCAGCAGCCCGGGACTGTTTATGAACACTGAAGCTTTCTTT
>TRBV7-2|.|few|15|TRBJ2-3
CASSLAPSLVYTQYF
TGTGCCAGCAGCTTAGCTCCTAGCCTCGTATATACGCAGTATTTT
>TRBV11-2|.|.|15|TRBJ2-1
CASSLLRGSYNEQFF
TGTGCCAGCAGCTTATTGAGGGGGTCCTACAATGAGCAGTTCTTC
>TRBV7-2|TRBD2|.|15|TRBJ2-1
CASRDRRGGPNEQFF
TGTGCCAGCAGGGACCGGCGGGGGGGCCCCAATGAGCAGTTCTTC
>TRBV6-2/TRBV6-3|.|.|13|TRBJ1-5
CASSARGGQPQHF
TGTGCCAGCAGTGCCCGGGGAGGGCAGCCCCAGCATTTT
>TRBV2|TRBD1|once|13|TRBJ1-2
CASSGGQGRGYTF
TGTGCCAGCAGTGGGGGACAGGGCCGTGGCTACACCTTC